Included here is one T cell receptor (beta chain) sequence, with context. These data belong to a study of CD8 T cells in Susac syndrome. A quantity of about 0.5 to 1 ug RNA underwent reverse transcription using random hexamers. Across 54 Vbeta and 13 Jbeta, TCR beta CDR3 was amplified with immunoSEQ multiplex PCR. From the immunoSEQ multiplex PCR reads, TCRdb called clonotypes with MiXCR, one entry per CDR3 protein. The data contain 150,000 to 200,000 distinct CDR3 sequences, about 94% of them singletons. Peripheral blood CD8+ and CD4+ T cells were profiled by TCR beta sequencing. Sequenced: CD4+ T cells from PBMCs. This clonotype originated in a human donor in good health.

As DNA, the CDR3 is TGCAGTGCTAGGGTCCCCCCAGAGACCCAGTACTTC. This gives the protein CSARVPPETQYF. The V gene is TRBV20-1, the J gene TRBJ2-5; D remains ambiguous. CDR3 length: 12 residues. Trimming left V 3 bases short and J 4 bases short, with 9 bases between. CDR1 DFQATT and CDR2 SNEGSKA come from the germline V gene (reference sequence).